The subject of this entry is one TCR beta chain. Its specificity is not known. The data stem from a study of Graves' ophthalmopathy and Graves' hyperthyroidism. In donors with ophthalmopathy, activity was moderate-to-severe, with CAS ≥3, NOSPECS ≥4 and duration under 3 months. From germline, CDR1 is SGHDT and CDR2 YYEEEE. The CDR3 length is 14 residues. Trimming pared 4 bases from V and 6 bases from J, leaving 17 bases between. Study-wide results and limits: Among expanded thyroid clonotypes above 0.001 frequency, most also occurred in blood. It was with 70.59% sensitivity and approximately 72% specificity that the model predicted ophthalmopathy progression.

RNA transcripts were the source from which TCR beta CDR3 regions were amplified. An initial RT-PCR round employing HTBI primers preceded a second-round multiplex PCR. Via MiXCR, TCRdb re-called the multiplex PCR reads, giving one row per CDR3 protein. Of 360,000 or so distinct CDR3 sequences listed, 18% are singletons. Sequences were obtained from peripheral blood. The receptor comes from a woman aged 18-29 years with Graves' ophthalmopathy. The chain is built from TRBV5-6 and TRBJ2-7; D is possibly TRBD2 (5 bases). The CDR3 loop reads CASSPRTGRFEQYF. CDR3 in DNA: TGTGCCAGCAGCCCAAGGACGGGAAGATTCGAGCAGTACTTC.